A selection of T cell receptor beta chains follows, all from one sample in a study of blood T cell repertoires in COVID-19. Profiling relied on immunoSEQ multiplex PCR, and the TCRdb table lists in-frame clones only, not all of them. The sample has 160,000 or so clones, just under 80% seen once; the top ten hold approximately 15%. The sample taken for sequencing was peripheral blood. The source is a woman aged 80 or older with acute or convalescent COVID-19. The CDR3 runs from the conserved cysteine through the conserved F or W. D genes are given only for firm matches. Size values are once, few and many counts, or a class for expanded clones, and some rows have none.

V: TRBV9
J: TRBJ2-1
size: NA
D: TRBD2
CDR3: CASSLSGNSYNEQFF
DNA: TGTGCCAGCAGCCTTAGCGGGAACTCCTACAATGAGCAGTTCTTC

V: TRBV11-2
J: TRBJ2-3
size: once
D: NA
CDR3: CASSTRGISQYF
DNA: TGTGCCAGCAGCACACGAGGGATTAGCCAGTATTTT

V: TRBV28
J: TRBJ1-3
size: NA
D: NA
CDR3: CASRETGNSGNTIYF
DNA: TGTGCCAGCAGGGAGACAGGTAACTCTGGAAACACCATATATTTT

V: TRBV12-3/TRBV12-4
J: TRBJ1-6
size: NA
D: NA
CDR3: CASRSGEGSPLHF
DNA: TGTGCCAGCAGATCGGGGGAAGGTTCACCCCTCCACTTT

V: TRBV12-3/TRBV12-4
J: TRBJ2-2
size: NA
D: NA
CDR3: CASSFRGELFF
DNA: TGTGCCAGCAGTTTCCGCGGGGAGCTGTTTTTT

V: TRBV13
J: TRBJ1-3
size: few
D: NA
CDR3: CASSLLRGGPIGNTIYF
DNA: TGTGCCAGCAGCTTACTGAGGGGAGGGCCTATTGGAAACACCATATATTTT

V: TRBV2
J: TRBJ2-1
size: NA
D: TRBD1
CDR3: CASSDGTGFPEQFF
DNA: TGTGCCAGCAGTGACGGGACAGGGTTCCCTGAGCAGTTCTTC

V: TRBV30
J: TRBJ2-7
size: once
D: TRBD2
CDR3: CAWRLAGYSYEQYF
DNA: TGTGCCTGGAGACTAGCGGGATACTCCTACGAGCAGTACTTC

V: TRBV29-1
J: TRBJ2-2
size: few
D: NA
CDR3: CSVLTGELFF
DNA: TGCAGCGTCCTAACCGGGGAGCTGTTTTTT

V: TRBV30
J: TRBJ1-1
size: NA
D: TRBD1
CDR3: CAWRGQGYTEAFF
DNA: TGTGCCTGGAGGGGACAGGGGTACACTGAAGCTTTCTTT

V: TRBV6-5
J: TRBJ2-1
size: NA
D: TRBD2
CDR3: CASSWGGTSFRNEQFF
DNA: TGTGCCAGCAGTTGGGGTGGGACTAGCTTTCGCAATGAGCAGTTCTTC

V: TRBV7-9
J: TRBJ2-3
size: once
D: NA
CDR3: CASSLPGTDTQYF
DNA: TGTGCCAGCAGCTTACCAGGCACAGATACGCAGTATTTT

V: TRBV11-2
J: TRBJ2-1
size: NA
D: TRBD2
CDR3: CASSSPWLAGVFSEQFF
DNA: TGTGCCAGCAGCTCCCCCTGGCTAGCGGGAGTTTTTAGTGAGCAGTTCTTC

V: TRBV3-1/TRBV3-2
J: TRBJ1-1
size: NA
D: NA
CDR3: CASSYRGAGTEAFF
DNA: TGTGCCAGCAGCTACCGGGGGGCCGGCACTGAAGCTTTCTTT

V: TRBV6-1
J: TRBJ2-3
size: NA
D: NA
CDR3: CASSEDRPDTQYF
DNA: TGTGCCAGCAGTGAAGATCGTCCGGATACGCAGTATTTT

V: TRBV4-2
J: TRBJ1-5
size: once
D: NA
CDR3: CASSQSPGVSNQPQHF
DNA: TGTGCCAGCAGCCAATCCCCGGGGGTAAGCAATCAGCCCCAGCATTTT

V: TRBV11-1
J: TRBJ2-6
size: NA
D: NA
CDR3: CASSLAGGGAGANVLTF
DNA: TGTGCCAGCAGCTTAGCCGGAGGTGGAGCTGGGGCCAACGTCCTGACTTTC

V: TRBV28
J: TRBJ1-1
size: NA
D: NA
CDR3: CASSPVQRDTEAFF
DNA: TGTGCCAGCAGCCCCGTCCAGAGGGACACTGAAGCTTTCTTT

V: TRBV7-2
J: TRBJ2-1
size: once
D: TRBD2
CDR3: CASSLGPPLAGGYNEQFF
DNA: TGTGCCAGCAGCTTAGGACCCCCACTAGCGGGAGGGTACAATGAGCAGTTCTTC

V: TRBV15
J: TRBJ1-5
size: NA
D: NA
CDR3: CATSRDTTGLGQPQHF
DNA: TGTGCCACCAGCAGAGATACAACAGGGCTGGGGCAGCCCCAGCATTTT

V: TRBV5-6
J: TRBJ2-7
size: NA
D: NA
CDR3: CASSQGFEQYF
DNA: TGTGCCAGCAGTCAGGGTTTTGAGCAGTACTTC

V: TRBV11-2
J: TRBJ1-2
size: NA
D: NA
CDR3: CASSLVAGGGYGYTF
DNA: TGTGCCAGCAGCTTAGTGGCAGGAGGTGGCTATGGCTACACCTTC

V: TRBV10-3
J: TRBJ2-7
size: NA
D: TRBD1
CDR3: CAISESRTGGYEQYF
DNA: TGTGCCATCAGTGAGTCGAGAACAGGGGGGTACGAGCAGTACTTC

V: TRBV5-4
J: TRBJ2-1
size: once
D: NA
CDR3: CASSPRRDYNEQFF
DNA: TGTGCCAGCAGCCCCCGCAGGGACTACAATGAGCAGTTCTTC

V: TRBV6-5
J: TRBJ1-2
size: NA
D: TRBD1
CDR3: CASSQNRGYGYTF
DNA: TGTGCCAGCAGTCAGAACAGGGGGTATGGCTACACCTTC

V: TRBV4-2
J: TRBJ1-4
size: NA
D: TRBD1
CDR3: CASSQDYRQGASEKLFF
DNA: TGTGCCAGCAGCCAAGATTACCGACAGGGGGCATCGGAAAAACTGTTTTTT

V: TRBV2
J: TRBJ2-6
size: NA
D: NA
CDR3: CATRRTGANVLTF
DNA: TGTGCCACCCGGAGAACTGGGGCCAACGTCCTGACTTTC

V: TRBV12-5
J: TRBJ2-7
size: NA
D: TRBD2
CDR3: CASGLGLAHSEQYF
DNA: TGTGCTAGTGGATTGGGACTAGCGCACTCCGAGCAGTACTTC

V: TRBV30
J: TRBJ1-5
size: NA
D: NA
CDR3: CAWSGGGYQPQHF
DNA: TGTGCCTGGAGTGGGGGAGGGTATCAGCCCCAGCATTTT

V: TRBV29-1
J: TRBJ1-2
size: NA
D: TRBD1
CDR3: CSVTRGGQGADGYTF
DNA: TGCAGCGTTACCCGGGGAGGACAGGGGGCTGATGGCTACACCTTC

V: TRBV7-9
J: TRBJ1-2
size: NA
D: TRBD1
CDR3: CASSLGQGEGEGYTF
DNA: TGTGCCAGCAGCTTAGGACAGGGGGAAGGAGAAGGCTACACCTTC

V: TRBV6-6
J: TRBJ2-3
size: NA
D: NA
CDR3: CASSLRLSDTQYF
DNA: TGTGCCAGCAGCCTGAGACTCTCCGATACGCAGTATTTT

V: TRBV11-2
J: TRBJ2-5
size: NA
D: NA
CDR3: CASSLLAYVGARETQYF
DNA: TGTGCCAGCAGCTTACTGGCGTATGTGGGGGCGCGAGAGACCCAGTACTTC

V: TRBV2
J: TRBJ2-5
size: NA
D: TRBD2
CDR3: CASTTKRGQYETQYF
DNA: TGTGCCAGCACCACAAAGCGGGGTCAGTACGAGACCCAGTACTTC

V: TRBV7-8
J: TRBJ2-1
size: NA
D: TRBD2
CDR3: CASSLALAGADEQFF
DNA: TGTGCCAGCAGCTTGGCCCTAGCGGGAGCAGATGAGCAGTTCTTC

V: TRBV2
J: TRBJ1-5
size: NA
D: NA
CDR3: CASREGRAISQPQHF
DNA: TGTGCCAGCAGGGAGGGACGGGCGATAAGCCAGCCCCAGCATTTT

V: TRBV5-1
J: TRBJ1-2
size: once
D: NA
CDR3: CASSVDQTGYGYTF
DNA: TGCGCCAGCAGCGTCGACCAAACAGGATACGGCTACACCTTC

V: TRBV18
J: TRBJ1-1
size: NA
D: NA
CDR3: CASSPRPRDEAFF
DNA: TGTGCCAGCTCACCAAGGCCTCGGGATGAAGCTTTCTTT

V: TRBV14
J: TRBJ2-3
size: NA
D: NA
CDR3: CASSYSLRSGTDTQYF
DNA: TGTGCCAGCAGCTACTCTTTACGTTCGGGCACAGATACGCAGTATTTT

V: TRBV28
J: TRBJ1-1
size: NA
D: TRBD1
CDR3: CASSLQQGAAEAFF
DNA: TGTGCCAGCAGTTTACAACAGGGGGCCGCTGAAGCTTTCTTT

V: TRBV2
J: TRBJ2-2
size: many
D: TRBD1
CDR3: CASSGGQVAPGELFF
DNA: TGTGCCAGCAGTGGAGGACAGGTCGCCCCCGGGGAGCTGTTTTTT

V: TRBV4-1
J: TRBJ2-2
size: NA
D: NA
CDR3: CASSPPLRSGELFF
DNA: TGCGCCAGCAGCCCACCCCTCCGGTCCGGGGAGCTGTTTTTT

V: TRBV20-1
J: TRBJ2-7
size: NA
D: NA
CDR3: CSANEGGHYEQYF
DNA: TGCAGTGCTAATGAAGGGGGACACTACGAGCAGTACTTC

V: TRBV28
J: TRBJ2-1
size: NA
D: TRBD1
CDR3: CASSLWGQGTNNEQFF
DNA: TGTGCCAGCAGTTTATGGGGACAGGGGACAAACAATGAGCAGTTCTTC

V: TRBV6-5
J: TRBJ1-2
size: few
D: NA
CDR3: CASSYSTAYGYTF
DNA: TGTGCCAGCAGTTATTCCACAGCCTATGGCTACACCTTC

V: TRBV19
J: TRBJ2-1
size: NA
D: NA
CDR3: CASSITVYNEQFF
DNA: TGTGCCAGTAGTATAACAGTCTACAATGAGCAGTTCTTC